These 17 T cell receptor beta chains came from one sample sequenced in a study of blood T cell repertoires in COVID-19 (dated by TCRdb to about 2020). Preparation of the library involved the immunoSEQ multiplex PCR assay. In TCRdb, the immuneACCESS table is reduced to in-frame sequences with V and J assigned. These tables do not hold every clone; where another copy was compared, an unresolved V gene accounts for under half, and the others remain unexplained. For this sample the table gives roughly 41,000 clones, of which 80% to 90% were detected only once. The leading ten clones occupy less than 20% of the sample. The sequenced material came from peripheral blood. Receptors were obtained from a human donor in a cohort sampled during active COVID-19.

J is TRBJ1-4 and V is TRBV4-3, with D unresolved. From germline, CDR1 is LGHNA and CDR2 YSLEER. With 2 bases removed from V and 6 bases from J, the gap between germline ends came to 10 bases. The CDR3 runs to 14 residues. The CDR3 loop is CASSQRALDEKLFF. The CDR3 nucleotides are TGCGCCAGCAGCCAACGCGCGTTGGATGAAAAACTGTTTTTT.

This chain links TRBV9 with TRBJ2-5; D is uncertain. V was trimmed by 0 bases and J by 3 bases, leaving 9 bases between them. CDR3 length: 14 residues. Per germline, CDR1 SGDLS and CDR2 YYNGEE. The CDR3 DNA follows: TGTGCCAGCAGCGTAGACCGGGTCGAAGAGACCCAGTACTTC. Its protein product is CASSVDRVEETQYF.

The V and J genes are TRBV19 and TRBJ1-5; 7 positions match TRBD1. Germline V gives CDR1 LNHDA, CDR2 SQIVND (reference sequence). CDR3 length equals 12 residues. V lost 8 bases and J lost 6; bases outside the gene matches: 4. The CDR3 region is CASRQGFQPQHF. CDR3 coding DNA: TGTGCCAGTCGACAGGGTTTTCAGCCCCAGCATTTT.

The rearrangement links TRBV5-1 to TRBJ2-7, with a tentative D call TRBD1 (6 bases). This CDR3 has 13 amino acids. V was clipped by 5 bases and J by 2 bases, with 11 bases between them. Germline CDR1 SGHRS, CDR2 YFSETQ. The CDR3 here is CASSSGQTYEQYF. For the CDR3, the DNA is TGCGCCAGCAGTTCTGGACAGACCTACGAGCAGTACTTC.

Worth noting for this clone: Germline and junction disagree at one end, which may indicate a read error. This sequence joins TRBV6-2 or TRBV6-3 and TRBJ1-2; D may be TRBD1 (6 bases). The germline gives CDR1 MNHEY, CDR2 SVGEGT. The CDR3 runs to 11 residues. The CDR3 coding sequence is TGTGCCAGCAGTTACCCCAGGGGACCTATCTTC. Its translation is CASSYPRGPIF.

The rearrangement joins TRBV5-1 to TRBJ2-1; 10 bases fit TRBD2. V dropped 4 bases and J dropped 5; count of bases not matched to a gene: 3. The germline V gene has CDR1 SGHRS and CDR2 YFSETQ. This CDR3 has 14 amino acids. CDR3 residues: CASSTLAGDNEQFF. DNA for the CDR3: TGCGCCAGCAGCACGCTAGCGGGAGACAATGAGCAGTTCTTC.

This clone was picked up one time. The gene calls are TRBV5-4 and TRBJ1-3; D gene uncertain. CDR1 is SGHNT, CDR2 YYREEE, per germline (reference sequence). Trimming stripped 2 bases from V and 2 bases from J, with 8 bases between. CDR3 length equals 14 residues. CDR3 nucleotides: TGTGCCAGCAGCTTCGATGCAGCTGGAAACACCATATATTTT. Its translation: CASSFDAAGNTIYF.

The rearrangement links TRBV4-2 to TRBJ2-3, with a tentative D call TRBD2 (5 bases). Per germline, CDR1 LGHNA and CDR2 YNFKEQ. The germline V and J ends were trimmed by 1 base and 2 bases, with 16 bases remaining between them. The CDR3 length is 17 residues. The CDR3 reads CASSQAWTPPPTDTQYF. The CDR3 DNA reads TGTGCCAGCAGCCAAGCGTGGACTCCTCCTCCCACAGATACGCAGTATTTT.

The CDR3 loop is CASSWTGSGETQYF. CDR3 sequence (DNA): TGTGCCAGCAGCTGGACAGGCTCAGGGGAGACCCAGTACTTC. V is TRBV27 and J is TRBJ2-5; 7 nucleotides match TRBD1. Trimming took 6 bases from V and 5 from J; bases not matched to a gene: 9. CDR3 length: 14 amino acids. Germline values: CDR1 MNHEY, CDR2 SMNVEV (reference sequence).

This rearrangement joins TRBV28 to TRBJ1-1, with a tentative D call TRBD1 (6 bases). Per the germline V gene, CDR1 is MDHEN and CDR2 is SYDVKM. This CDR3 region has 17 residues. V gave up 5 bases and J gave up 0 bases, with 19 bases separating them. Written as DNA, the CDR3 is TGTGCCAGCAGTATCAACCGCTGGGGGACATTGAACACTGAAGCTTTCTTT. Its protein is CASSINRWGTLNTEAFF.

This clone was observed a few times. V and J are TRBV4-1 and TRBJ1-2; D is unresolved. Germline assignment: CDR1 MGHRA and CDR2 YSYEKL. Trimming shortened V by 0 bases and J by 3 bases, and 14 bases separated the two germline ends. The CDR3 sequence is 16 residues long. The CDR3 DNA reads TGCGCCAGCAGCCAAGATCCGTTGGTAGGAGACTATGGCTACACCTTC. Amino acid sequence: CASSQDPLVGDYGYTF.

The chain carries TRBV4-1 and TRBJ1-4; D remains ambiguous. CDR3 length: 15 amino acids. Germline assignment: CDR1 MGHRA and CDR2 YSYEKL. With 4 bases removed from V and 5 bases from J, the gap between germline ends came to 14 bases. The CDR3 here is CASSLSASPNEKLFF. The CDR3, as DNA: TGCGCCAGCAGCCTCTCAGCGAGCCCCAATGAAAAACTGTTTTTT.

The CDR3 bases are TGCGCCAGCAGCCAAGAAATAAGGGGACAGGGGATCTACGAGCAGTACTTC. Amino acid sequence: CASSQEIRGQGIYEQYF. The genes are TRBV4-3 and TRBJ2-7; 10 positions match TRBD1. Unmatched junction bases numbered 8, after V lost 0 bases and J lost 3 bases. The germline CDR1 and CDR2 sequences are LGHNA and YSLEER. CDR3 length: 17 amino acids.

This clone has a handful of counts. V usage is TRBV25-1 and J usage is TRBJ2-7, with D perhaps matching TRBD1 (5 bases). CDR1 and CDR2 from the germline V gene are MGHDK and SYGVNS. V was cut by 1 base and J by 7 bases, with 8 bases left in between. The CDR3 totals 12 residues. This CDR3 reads CASSELGREQYF. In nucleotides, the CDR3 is TGTGCCAGCAGTGAATTGGGGCGTGAGCAGTACTTC.

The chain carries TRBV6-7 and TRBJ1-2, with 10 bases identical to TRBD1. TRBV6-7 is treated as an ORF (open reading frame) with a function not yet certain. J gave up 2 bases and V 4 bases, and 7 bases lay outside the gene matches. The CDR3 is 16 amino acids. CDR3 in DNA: TGTGCCAGCAGTTGGGGGACAGGGGATCCCAACTATGGCTACACCTTC. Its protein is CASSWGTGDPNYGYTF.

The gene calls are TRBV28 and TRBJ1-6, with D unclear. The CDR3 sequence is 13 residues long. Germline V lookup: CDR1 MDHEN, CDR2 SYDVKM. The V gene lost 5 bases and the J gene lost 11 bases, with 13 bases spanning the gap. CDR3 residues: CASSGFEFPPLHF. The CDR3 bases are TGTGCCAGCAGTGGCTTCGAATTTCCACCCCTCCACTTT.

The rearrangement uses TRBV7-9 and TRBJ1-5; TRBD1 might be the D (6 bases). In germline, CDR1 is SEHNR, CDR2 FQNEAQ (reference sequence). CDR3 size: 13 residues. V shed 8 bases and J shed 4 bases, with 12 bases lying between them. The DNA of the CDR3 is TGTGCCAGCGGGGGGGCCGGGAATCAGCCCCAGCATTTT. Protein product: CASGGAGNQPQHF. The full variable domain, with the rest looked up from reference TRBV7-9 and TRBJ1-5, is DTGVSQNPRHKITKRGQNVTFRCDPISEHNRLYWYRQTLGQGPEFLTYFQNEAQLEKSRLLSDRFSAERPKGSFSTLEIQRTEQGDSAMYLCASGGAGNQPQHFGDGTRLSIL.